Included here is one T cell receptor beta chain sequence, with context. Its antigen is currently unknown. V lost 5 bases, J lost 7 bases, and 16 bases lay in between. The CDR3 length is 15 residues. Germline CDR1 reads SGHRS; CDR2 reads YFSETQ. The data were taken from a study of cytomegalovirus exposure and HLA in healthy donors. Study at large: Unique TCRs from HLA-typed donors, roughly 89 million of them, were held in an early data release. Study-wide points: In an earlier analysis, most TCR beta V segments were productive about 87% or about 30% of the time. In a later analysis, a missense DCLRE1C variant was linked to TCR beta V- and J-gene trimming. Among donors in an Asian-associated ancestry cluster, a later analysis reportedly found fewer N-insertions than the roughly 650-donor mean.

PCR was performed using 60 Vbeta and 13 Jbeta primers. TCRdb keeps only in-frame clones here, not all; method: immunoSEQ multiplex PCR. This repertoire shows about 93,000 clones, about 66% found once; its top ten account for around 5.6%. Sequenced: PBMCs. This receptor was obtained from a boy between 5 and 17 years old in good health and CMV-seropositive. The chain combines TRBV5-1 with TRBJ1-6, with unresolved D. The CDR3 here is CASSLTPLGNSPLHF. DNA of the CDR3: TGCGCCAGCAGTCTCACTCCTCTAGGCAATTCACCCCTCCACTTT.